By sample share, the clone carrying this T cell receptor (beta chain) is large. TCRdb fed the 5' RACE reads into MiXCR, producing one record per CDR3 protein. The table shows about 25,000 distinct CDR3 sequences, with about an eighth occurring only once. This entry is derived from a study of neurological immune-mediated disorders. For the unsorted libraries, 2 million PBMCs stored at -80 C served as input. The CDR3 loop spans 14 amino acids. Germline CDR1 DFQATT, CDR2 SNEGSKA (reference sequence). V trimming: 4 bases; J trimming: 1 base; junction bases outside the gene matches: 6. Sequenced material: PBMCs. This receptor was taken from a middle-aged woman with HTLV-1-associated myelopathy (HAM/TSP). V and J are TRBV20-1 and TRBJ1-1; 7 positions agree with TRBD1. CDR3 loop: CSATKRQGNTEAFF. The CDR3 region has the DNA TGCAGTGCTACAAAGAGACAGGGGAACACTGAAGCTTTCTTT.